This T cell receptor (beta chain) was retrieved from a study of metastatic and nonmetastatic thyroid tumors. Study overall: Comparison of repertoires was carried out across blood and tumor or nodule tissue from malignant and benign thyroid patients.

Original processing notes: In papillary thyroid cancer, a distant-metastasis classifier was built using CDR3 differences across clinicopathological groups. TCRdb re-called clones from the PCR reads using MiXCR. It is TCRdb's table, rather than the study itself, that gives the V and J calls and clone size. Here the sample spans 30,000 to 35,000 clones, 21% being singletons. The CDR3 is 15 residues long. V lost 2 bases, J lost 8 bases, and 19 bases lay in between. Germline V gene lookup returns CDR1 MNHNS and CDR2 SASEGT. Judged by abundance, this clone is medium-sized. Its antigen is not known. Notes on the study in general: Malignant thyroid tumors reportedly had TCR beta diversity that was significantly higher than in benign nodules, in blood and tumor.

Until they underwent thyroid surgery, no patient had received any treatment. The chain carries TRBV6-1 and TRBJ2-7, with D perhaps assigned TRBD1 or TRBD2 (6 bases each). The receptor comes from a male donor with papillary thyroid cancer or a benign thyroid nodule (not recorded which). Some clones in this sample may be carry-over from other donors' samples. Sequenced sample: tumor tissue. The CDR3 here is CASSEYVAGEVKQYF. In nucleotides, the CDR3 is TGTGCCAGCAGTGAATACGTGGCAGGGGAGGTAAAGCAGTACTTC.